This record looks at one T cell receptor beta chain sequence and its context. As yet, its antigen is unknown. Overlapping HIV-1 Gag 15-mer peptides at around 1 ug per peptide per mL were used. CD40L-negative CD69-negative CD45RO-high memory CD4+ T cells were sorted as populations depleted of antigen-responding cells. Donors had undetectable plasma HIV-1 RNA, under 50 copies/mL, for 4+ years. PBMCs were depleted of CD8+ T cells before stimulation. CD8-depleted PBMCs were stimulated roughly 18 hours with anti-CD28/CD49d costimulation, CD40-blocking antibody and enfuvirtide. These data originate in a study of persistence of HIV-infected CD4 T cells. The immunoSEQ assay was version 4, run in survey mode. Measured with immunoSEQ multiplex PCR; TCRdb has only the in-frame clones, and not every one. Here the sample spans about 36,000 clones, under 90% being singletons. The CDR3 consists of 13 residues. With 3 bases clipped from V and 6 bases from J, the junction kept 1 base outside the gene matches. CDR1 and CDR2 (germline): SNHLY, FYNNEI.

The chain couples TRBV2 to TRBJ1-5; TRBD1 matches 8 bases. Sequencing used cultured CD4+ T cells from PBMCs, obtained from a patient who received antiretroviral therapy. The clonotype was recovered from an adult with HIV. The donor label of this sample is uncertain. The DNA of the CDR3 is TGTGCCAGCAGTGACAGGGGGCTTCAGCCCCAGCATTTT. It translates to CASSDRGLQPQHF.